This TCR beta chain is drawn from a study of cytomegalovirus exposure and HLA in healthy donors. Study summary: Earlier findings included 100 million to 130 million unique TCR beta sequences obtained from about 179 million T cells. Findings and caveats of the study: Accurate prediction of most subjects' HLA-A and HLA-B alleles from TCR beta sequences was reported. Later analysis revealed greater clonal expansion in HLA-associated TCR beta chains than in equally common others.

The trim removed 7 bases at V and 5 bases at J, leaving 7 bases unmatched. The CDR3 runs to 13 residues. From germline, CDR1 is SGHNT and CDR2 YENEEA. Both 60 Vbeta primers and 13 Jbeta primers went into the PCR. In the original analysis: As a later analysis found, there were about 80 million unique TCR beta chains, of which roughly 11 million were shared. The assay was immunoSEQ multiplex PCR, and TCRdb's table has in-frame clones only and misses some. Clone size and the V and J calls come from that table; the DNA yielded D and trimming. Its listing shows about 130,000 clones. To note about this clone: Its specificity is not known.

This chain joins TRBV11-3 and TRBJ2-5, with 7 bases aligning to TRBD2. Input material: PBMCs. The receptor's source is a middle-aged woman in good health and CMV-seropositive. CDR3 region: CASTKWGGETQYF. In DNA, the CDR3 is TGTGCCAGCACCAAGTGGGGGGGGGAGACCCAGTACTTC.